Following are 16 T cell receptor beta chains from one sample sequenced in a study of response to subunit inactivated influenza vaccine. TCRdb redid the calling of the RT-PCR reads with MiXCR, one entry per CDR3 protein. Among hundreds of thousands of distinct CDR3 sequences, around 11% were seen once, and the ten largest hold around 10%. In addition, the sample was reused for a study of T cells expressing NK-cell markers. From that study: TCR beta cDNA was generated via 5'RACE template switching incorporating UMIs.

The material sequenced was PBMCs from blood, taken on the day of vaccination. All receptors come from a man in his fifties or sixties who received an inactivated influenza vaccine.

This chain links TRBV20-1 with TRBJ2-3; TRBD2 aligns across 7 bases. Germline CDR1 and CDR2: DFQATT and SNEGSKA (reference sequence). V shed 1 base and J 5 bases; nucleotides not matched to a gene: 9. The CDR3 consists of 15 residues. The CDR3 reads CSARVASGYRDTQYF. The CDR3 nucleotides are TGCAGTGCTAGAGTCGCTAGCGGATATCGAGATACGCAGTATTTT.

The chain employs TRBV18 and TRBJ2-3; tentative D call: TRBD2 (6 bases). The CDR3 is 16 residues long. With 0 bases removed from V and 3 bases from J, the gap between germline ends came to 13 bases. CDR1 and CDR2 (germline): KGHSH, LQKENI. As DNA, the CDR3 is TGTGCCAGCTCACCACCGGGGGGTAGAGGAACAGATACGCAGTATTTT. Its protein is CASSPPGGRGTDTQYF.

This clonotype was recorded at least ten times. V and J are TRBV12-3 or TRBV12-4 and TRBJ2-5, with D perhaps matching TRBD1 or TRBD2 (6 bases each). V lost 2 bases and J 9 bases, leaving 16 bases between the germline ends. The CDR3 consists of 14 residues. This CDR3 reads CASSLKALGGPQYF. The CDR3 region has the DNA TGTGCCAGCAGTTTAAAGGCCCTAGGGGGGCCCCAGTACTTC.

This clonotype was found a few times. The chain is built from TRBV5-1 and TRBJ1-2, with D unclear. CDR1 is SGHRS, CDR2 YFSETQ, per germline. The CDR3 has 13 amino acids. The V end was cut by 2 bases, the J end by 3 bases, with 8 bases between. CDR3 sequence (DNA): TGCGCCAGCAGCTTACTCAGCCACTATGGCTACACCTTC. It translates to CASSLLSHYGYTF. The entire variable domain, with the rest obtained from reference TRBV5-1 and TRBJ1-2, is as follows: KAGVTQTPRYLIKTRGQQVTLSCSPISGHRSVSWYQQTPGQGLQFLFEYFSETQRNKGNFPGRFSGRQFSNSRSEMNVSTLELGDSALYLCASSLLSHYGYTFGSGTRLTVV.

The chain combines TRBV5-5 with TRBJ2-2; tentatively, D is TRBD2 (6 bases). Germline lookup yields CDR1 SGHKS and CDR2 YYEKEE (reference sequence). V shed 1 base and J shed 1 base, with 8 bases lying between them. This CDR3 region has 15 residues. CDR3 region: CASSLIGRNTGELFF. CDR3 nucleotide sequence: TGTGCCAGCAGCTTGATCGGGAGGAACACCGGGGAGCTGTTTTTT.

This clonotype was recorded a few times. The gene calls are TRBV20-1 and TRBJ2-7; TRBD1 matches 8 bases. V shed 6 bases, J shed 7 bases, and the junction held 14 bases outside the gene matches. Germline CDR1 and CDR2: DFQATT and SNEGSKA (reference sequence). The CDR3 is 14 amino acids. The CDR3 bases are TGCAGTGCCAAGGTGACAGGGGCCAGACAAGAGCAGTACTTC. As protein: CSAKVTGARQEQYF.

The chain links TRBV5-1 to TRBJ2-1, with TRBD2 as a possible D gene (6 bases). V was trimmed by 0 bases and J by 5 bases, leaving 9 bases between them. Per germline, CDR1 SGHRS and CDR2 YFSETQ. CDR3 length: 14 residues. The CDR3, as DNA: TGCGCCAGCAGCTTGGACCGGGGGAACAATGAGCAGTTCTTC. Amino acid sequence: CASSLDRGNNEQFF.

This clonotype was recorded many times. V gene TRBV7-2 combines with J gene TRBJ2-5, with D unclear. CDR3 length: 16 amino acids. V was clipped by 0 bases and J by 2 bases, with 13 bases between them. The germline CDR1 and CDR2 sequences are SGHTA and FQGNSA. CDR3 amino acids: CASSLAQAPVQETQYF. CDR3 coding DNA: TGTGCCAGCAGCTTAGCTCAGGCGCCAGTACAAGAGACCCAGTACTTC.

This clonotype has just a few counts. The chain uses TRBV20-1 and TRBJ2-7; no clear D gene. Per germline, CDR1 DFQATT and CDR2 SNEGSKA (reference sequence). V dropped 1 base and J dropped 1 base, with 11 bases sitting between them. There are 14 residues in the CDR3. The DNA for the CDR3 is TGCAGTGCTAGAGGTATTGGGGTGTCCTACGAGCAGTACTTC. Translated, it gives CSARGIGVSYEQYF.

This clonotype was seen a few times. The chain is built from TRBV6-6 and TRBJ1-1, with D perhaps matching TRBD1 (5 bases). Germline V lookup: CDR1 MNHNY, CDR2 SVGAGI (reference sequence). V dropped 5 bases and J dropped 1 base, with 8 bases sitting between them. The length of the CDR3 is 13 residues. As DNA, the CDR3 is TGTGCCAGCAGTGAGGGGAGGAACACTGAAGCTTTCTTT. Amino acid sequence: CASSEGRNTEAFF.

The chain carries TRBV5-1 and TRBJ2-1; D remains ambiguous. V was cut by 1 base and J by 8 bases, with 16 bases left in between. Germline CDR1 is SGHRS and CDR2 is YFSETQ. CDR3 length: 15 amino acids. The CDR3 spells CASSLSGDIGYEQFF. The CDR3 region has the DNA TGCGCCAGCAGCTTGTCAGGCGATATTGGTTATGAGCAGTTCTTC.

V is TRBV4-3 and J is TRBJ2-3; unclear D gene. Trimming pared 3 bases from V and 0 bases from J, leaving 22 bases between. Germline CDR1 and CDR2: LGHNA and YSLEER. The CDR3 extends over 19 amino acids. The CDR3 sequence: CASSHTLRRRNPSTDTQYF. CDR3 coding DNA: TGCGCCAGCAGCCACACTCTCCGACGGAGAAACCCTAGCACAGATACGCAGTATTTT.

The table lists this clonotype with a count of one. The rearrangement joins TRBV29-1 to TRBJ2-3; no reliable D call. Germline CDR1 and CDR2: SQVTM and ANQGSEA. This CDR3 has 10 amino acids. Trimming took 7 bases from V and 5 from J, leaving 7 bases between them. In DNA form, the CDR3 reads TGCAGCGCCCGACAAGATACGCAGTATTTT. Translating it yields CSARQDTQYF.

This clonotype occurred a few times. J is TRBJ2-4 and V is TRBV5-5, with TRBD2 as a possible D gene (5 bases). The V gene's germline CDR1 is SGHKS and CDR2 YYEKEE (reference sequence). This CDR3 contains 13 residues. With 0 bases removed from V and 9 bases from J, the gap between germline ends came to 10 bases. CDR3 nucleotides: TGTGCCAGCAGCTTGGTAGAGGGTCCCATTCAGTACTTC. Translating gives CASSLVEGPIQYF.

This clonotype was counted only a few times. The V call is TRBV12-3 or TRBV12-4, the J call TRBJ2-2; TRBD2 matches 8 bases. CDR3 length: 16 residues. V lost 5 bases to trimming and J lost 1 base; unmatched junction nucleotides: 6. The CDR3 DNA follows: TGTGCCAGCAGTCTTGGACTAGCAGAGAACACCGGGGAGCTGTTTTTT. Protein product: CASSLGLAENTGELFF.

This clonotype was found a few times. This chain's CDR3 is CSLNGPETQYF. The CDR3 bases are TGCAGCTTGAACGGCCCAGAGACCCAGTACTTC. This chain connects TRBV29-1 to TRBJ2-5, with D unresolved. V shed 8 bases and J shed 4 bases, with 11 bases lying between them. Germline V gene lookup returns CDR1 SQVTM and CDR2 ANQGSEA. The CDR3 runs 11 residues. Filled out from reference TRBV29-1 and TRBJ2-5, the complete variable domain reads SAVISQKPSRDICQRGTSLTIQCQVDSQVTMMFWYRQQPGQSLTLIATANQGSEATYESGFVIDKFPISRPNLTFSTLTVSNMSPEDSSIYLCSLNGPETQYFGPGTRLLVL.